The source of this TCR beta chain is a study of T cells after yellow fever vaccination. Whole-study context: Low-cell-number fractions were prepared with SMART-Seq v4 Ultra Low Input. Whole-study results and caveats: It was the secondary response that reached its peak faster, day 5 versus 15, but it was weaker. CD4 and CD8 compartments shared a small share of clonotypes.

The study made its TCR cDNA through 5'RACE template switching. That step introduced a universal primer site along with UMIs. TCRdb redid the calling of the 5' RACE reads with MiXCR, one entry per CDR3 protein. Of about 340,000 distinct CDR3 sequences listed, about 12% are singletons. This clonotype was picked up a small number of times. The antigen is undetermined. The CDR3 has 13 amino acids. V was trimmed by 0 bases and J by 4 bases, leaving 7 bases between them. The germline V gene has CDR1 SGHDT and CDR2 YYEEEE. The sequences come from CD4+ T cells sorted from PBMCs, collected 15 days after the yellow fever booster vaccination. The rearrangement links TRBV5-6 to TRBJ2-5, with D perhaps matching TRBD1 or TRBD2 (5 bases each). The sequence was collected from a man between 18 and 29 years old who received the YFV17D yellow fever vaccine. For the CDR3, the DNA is TGTGCCAGCAGCTTGGACGGGGCAGAGACCCAGTACTTC. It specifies CASSLDGAETQYF.